This entry lists 15 T cell receptor beta chains sequenced from one sample in a study of T cell responses to AZD1222 COVID-19 vaccine. Profiled with immunoSEQ multiplex PCR; TCRdb holds only in-frame clones, not every one. The repertoire holds about 29,000 clones, with about 93% as singletons. The sequenced sample was peripheral blood, obtained on day 0 of AZD1222 vaccination. The source of these receptors is an adult in good health.

This clone appeared once. CDR3 loop: CASSLAPGQGYGYTF. CDR3 in DNA: TGTGCCAGCAGCTTAGCCCCCGGACAGGGCTATGGCTACACCTTC. This rearrangement joins TRBV7-9 to TRBJ1-2, with TRBD1 identical over 8 bases. CDR1 is SEHNR and CDR2 is FQNEAQ in the germline V gene (reference sequence). The V segment lost 0 bases and the J segment 4 bases; nucleotides outside the gene matches: 4. The CDR3 consists of 15 residues.

This sequence joins TRBV19 and TRBJ1-6, with 8 nucleotides matching TRBD1. The germline V gene has CDR1 LNHDA and CDR2 SQIVND (reference sequence). The V and J ends lost 7 bases and 12 bases, in that order; junction bases with no gene match: 11. The CDR3 runs 14 residues. In nucleotides, the CDR3 is TGTGCCAGTATCCTTTCGACAGGGGCGGGACCCCTCCACTTT. Amino acid sequence: CASILSTGAGPLHF.

This clone is a singleton in its sample. This chain links TRBV24-1 with TRBJ2-1; D remains ambiguous. CDR1 is KGHDR, CDR2 SFDVKD, per germline. V lost 4 bases to trimming and J lost 9 bases, with 9 bases between them. The CDR3 is 12 residues long. CDR3 coding DNA: TGTGCCACCAGTGACCAGACAACTGAGCAGTTCTTC. Translating gives CATSDQTTEQFF.

The genes are TRBV3-1 (or the pseudogene TRBV3-2) and TRBJ2-5; D is ambiguous. Deletions cut 1 base from V and 5 bases from J, with 5 bases between. CDR3 length equals 12 residues. Germline-derived CDR1 and CDR2 are LGHDT and YNNKEL (reference sequence). The CDR3 loop is CASSQVKETQYF. CDR3 sequence (DNA): TGTGCCAGCAGCCAAGTTAAGGAGACCCAGTACTTC.

V and J are TRBV2 and TRBJ2-7; D unresolved. V lost 3 bases to trimming and J lost 0 bases, with 3 bases between them. Germline assignment: CDR1 SNHLY and CDR2 FYNNEI. The CDR3 contains 12 residues. CDR3 in amino acids: CASSEVSYEQYF. CDR3 DNA: TGTGCCAGCAGTGAGGTCTCCTACGAGCAGTACTTC.

V and J are TRBV4-1 and TRBJ1-5; D unclear. CDR3 size: 15 residues. Germline CDR1 MGHRA, CDR2 YSYEKL. Trimming removed 6 bases from V and 0 bases from J, with 12 bases in between. The CDR3 DNA follows: TGCGCCAGCAGTTGGTGGGGTGATAGCAATCAGCCCCAGCATTTT. The encoded protein is CASSWWGDSNQPQHF.

The V gene is TRBV18, the J gene TRBJ2-1; D may be TRBD1 (5 bases). The CDR3 totals 13 residues. Trimming stripped 4 bases from V and 6 bases from J, with 10 bases between. Germline V CDR1 and CDR2: KGHSH, LQKENI. The DNA for the CDR3 is TGTGCCAGCTCACAGGGGTCCGGCAATGAGCAGTTCTTC. Translating it yields CASSQGSGNEQFF.

The chain employs TRBV12-3 or TRBV12-4 and TRBJ2-5; D is possibly TRBD2 (5 bases). The CDR3 spans 13 residues. The germline V and J ends were trimmed by 3 bases and 5 bases, with 10 bases remaining between them. CDR3 residues: CASSFPGGETQYF. CDR3 DNA: TGTGCCAGCAGTTTTCCGGGCGGGGAGACCCAGTACTTC.

About this clone: Compared with germline, one end of the junction differs, possibly owing to a read error. V usage is TRBV3-1 (or the pseudogene TRBV3-2) and J usage is TRBJ1-3; no reliable D call. In germline, CDR1 is LGHDT, CDR2 YNNKEL (reference sequence). The CDR3 totals 14 residues. The CDR3 spells CASSQDLTSRNPHF. The DNA of the CDR3 is TGTGCCAGCAGCCAAGATTTGACCTCTAGAAATCCCCATTTT.

The chain couples TRBV5-1 to TRBJ1-1, with D unclear. The germline CDR1 and CDR2 sequences are SGHRS and YFSETQ. The CDR3 spans 12 residues. Trimming stripped 0 bases from V and 3 bases from J, with 3 bases between. In nucleotides, the CDR3 is TGCGCCAGCAGCTTGGGGTACACTGAAGCTTTCTTT. This translates into CASSLGYTEAFF.

V is TRBV5-6 and J is TRBJ2-3; TRBD1 or TRBD2 may be the D gene (6 bases each). Looked up from germline, CDR1 is SGHDT and CDR2 is YYEEEE. This CDR3 has 15 residues. V lost 5 bases and J lost 1, with 14 bases in between. CDR3 amino acids: CASRLQGGGTDTQYF. DNA for the CDR3: TGTGCCAGCAGACTACAGGGAGGAGGCACAGATACGCAGTATTTT.

CDR3 nucleotides: TGCAGCGCATCAGGGGGCAACGGCTACACCTTC. Protein: CSASGGNGYTF. The chain has TRBV29-1 and TRBJ1-2; 8 positions agree with TRBD1. Unmatched junction bases numbered 6, after V lost 7 bases and J lost 8 bases. CDR3 length: 11 amino acids. Germline CDR1 is SQVTM and CDR2 is ANQGSEA.

The rearrangement uses TRBV3-1 (or the pseudogene TRBV3-2) and TRBJ2-2, with 8 bases that match TRBD2. Germline values: CDR1 LGHDT, CDR2 YNNKEL (reference sequence). The CDR3 is 16 amino acids. V was clipped by 3 bases and J by 5 bases; unmatched bases: 8. CDR3 sequence: CASSQRSVAGTGELFF. For the CDR3, the DNA is TGTGCCAGCAGCCAGAGGTCGGTAGCGGGGACCGGGGAGCTGTTTTTT.

The gene calls are TRBV5-1 and TRBJ2-2; D might be TRBD1 (5 bases). Trimming took off 0 bases at V and 1 base at J, with 10 bases between the two ends. CDR1 is SGHRS, CDR2 YFSETQ, per germline. This CDR3 has 16 residues. The CDR3 is CASSLVGAKNTGELFF. In nucleotides, the CDR3 is TGCGCCAGCAGCTTGGTTGGGGCAAAGAACACCGGGGAGCTGTTTTTT.

CDR3 in amino acids: CASSHTGGNTEAFF. CDR3 coding DNA: TGCGCCAGCAGCCATACAGGGGGGAACACTGAAGCTTTCTTT. This chain uses TRBV4-1 with TRBJ1-1; 8 bases align to TRBD1. This CDR3 region has 14 residues. Germline lookup yields CDR1 MGHRA and CDR2 YSYEKL. After removal of 3 bases from V and 1 base from J, the junction contained 1 base not matched to a gene.